This entry describes one T cell receptor beta chain. The sample belongs to a study of shared T cell receptors in the human thymus. Between the trimmed V and J ends, which lost 1 base and 9 bases, there was a span of 13 bases. Germline CDR1 and CDR2: MNHNS and SASEGT. The CDR3 has 13 amino acids. TCRdb keeps only in-frame clones here, not all; method: immunoSEQ multiplex PCR. Of some 700,000 clones listed, approximately 90% were seen once; the top ten hold about 0.01%. These data are also associated with another study on human thymus T cells. That paper states: Thymic repertoires from unrelated individuals overlapped highly, related research reported.

The sequenced material came from thymocytes. The TCR sequence derives from a boy in the first two years of life with a congenital heart defect. V and J are TRBV6-1 and TRBJ2-7, with D perhaps matching TRBD2 (5 bases). The CDR3 here is CASSEVGEGRQYF. CDR3 DNA: TGTGCCAGCAGTGAAGTGGGCGAGGGCCGGCAGTACTTC.